This T cell receptor beta chain was sequenced in a study of cytomegalovirus exposure and HLA in healthy donors. The CDR3 has 14 residues. The germline V and J ends were trimmed by 6 bases and 0 bases, with 6 bases remaining between them. Germline CDR1 is MNHEY and CDR2 is SVGAGI. PCR was performed using 60 Vbeta and 13 Jbeta primers. Produced via immunoSEQ multiplex PCR; TCRdb's table is partial and in-frame only. This repertoire includes roughly 50,000 clones. This rearrangement joins TRBV6-5 to TRBJ2-6; D call uncertain. This TCR derives from a woman aged 40 to 50 in good health and CMV-seronegative. Sequencing was carried out using PBMCs. The DNA for the CDR3 is TGTGCCAGCAGCTCCGTCTCTGGGGCCAACGTCCTGACTTTC. Translating gives CASSSVSGANVLTF.